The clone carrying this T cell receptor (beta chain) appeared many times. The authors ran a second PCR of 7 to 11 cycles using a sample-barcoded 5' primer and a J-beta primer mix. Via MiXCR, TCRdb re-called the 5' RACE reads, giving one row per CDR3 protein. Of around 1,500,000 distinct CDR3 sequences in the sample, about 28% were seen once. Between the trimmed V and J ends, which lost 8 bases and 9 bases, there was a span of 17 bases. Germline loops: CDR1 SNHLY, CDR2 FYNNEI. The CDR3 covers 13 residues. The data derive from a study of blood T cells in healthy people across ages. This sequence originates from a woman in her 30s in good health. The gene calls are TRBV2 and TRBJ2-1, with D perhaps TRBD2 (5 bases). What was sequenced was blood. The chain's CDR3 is CASSRAIKGEQFF. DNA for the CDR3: TGTGCCAGCTCGAGGGCTATTAAGGGTGAGCAGTTCTTC.